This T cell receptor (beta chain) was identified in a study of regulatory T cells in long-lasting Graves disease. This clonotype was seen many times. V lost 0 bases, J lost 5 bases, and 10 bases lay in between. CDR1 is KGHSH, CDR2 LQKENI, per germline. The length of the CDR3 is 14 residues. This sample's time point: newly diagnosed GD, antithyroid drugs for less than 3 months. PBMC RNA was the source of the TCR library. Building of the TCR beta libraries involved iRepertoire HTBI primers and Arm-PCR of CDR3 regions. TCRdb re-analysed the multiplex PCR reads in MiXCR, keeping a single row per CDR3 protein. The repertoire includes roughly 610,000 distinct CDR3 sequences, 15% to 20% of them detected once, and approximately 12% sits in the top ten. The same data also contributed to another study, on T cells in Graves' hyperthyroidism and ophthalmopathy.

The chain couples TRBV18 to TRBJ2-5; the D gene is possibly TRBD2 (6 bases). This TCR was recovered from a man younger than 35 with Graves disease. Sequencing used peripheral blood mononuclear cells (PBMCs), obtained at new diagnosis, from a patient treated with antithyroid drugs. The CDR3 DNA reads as TGTGCCAGCTCACCACCGGCCGCGGGGGAGACCCAGTACTTC. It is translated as CASSPPAAGETQYF.